This record looks at one T cell receptor (beta chain) sequence and its context. This sample was taken from a study of blood T cell repertoires in COVID-19. Study context: From the United States, Italy and Spain came samples of acute and convalescent COVID-19. T cells, B-cell-depleted T cells, or PBMCs provided the cDNA or gDNA that served as material.

Original methodology: Amplification of reference gene primers was used by the study to estimate nucleated cell counts. Assay: immunoSEQ multiplex PCR; the TCRdb copy retains only in-frame clones and omits some. That table gives V, J and clone size, and the DNA gave D and trimming. Of about 280,000 clones listed, 83% are singletons. Trimming removed 1 base at V and 15 bases at J, with 8 bases between. The germline CDR1 and CDR2 sequences are SGHTS and YDEGEE. The CDR3 is 10 residues long. Material: peripheral blood. The chain employs TRBV5-8 and TRBJ1-5, with D unresolved. The clonotype originates from a woman between 45 and 65 years old who had recovered from COVID-19. This CDR3 reads CASSLNGRHF. The CDR3, as DNA: TGTGCCAGCAGCTTGAACGGTCGGCATTTT.